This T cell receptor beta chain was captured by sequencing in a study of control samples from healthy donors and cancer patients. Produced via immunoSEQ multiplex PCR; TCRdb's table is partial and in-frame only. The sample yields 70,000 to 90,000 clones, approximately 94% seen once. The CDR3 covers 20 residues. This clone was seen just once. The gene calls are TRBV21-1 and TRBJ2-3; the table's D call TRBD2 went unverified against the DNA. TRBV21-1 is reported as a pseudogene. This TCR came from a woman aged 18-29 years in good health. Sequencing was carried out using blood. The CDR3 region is CASSKAELAGGPSRTDTQYF. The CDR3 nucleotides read TGTGCCAGCAGCAAAGCGGAACTAGCGGGAGGGCCCTCGAGGACAGATACGCAGTATTTT.